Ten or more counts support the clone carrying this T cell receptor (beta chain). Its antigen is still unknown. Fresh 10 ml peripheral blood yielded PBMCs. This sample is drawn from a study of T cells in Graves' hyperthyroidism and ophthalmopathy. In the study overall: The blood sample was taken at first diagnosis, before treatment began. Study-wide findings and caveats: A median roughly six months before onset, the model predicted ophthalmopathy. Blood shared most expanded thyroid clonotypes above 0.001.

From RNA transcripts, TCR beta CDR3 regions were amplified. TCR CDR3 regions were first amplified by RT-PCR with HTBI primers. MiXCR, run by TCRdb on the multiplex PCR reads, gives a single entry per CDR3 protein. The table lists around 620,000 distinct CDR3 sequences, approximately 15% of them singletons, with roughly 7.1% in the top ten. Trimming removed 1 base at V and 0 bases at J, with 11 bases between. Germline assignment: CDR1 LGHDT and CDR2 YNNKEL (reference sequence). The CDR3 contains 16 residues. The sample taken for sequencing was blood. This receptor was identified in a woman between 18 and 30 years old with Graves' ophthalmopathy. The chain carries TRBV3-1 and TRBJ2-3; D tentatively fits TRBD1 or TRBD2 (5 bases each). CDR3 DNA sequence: TGTGCCAGCAGCCAAGGGATCCGGGACAGCACAGATACGCAGTATTTT. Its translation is CASSQGIRDSTDTQYF.